The clone carrying this T cell receptor beta chain was seen more than once but under ten times. What it binds is unknown. CDR3 length: 13 amino acids. Trimming cost V 7 bases and J 4 bases, with 13 bases left between them. From germline, CDR1 is LNHDA and CDR2 SQIVND (reference sequence). This specimen comes from a study of chemoradiotherapy in HPV16-positive cancers. Broader study findings: In HPV16-positive patients, HPV-responsive T-cell expansion tracked better recurrence-free survival.

The table came from immunoSEQ multiplex PCR; TCRdb's copy has only in-frame clones and leaves some out. The table lists around 40,000 clones, 75% to 85% of them singletons. Repertoires were sampled repeatedly during chemoradiotherapy. Sequenced material: blood, taken from a patient who underwent chemoradiotherapy. The genes are TRBV19 and TRBJ1-2; weak D call: TRBD1 (6 bases). The source of this sequence is a human donor with HPV-associated anogenital cancer. The CDR3 DNA sequence: TGTGCCAGTAAGGGGGGATGGGGCTATGGCTACACCTTC. Protein: CASKGGWGYGYTF.